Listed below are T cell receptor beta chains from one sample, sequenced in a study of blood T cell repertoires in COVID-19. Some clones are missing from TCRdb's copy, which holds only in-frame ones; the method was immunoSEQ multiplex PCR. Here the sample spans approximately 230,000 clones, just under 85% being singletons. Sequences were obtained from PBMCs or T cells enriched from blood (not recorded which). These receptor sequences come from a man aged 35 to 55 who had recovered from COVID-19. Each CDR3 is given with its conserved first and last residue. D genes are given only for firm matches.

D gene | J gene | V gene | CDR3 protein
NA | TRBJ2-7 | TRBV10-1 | CASSEGARDEQYF
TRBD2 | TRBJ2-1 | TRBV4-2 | CASSQDQGSGGPYNEQFF
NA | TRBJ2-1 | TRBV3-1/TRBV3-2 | CASSRQEAQVEQFF
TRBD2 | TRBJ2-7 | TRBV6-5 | CASSPSGLAVYEQYF
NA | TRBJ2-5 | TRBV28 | CASSAGHGQDGETQYF
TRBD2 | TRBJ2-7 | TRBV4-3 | CASSRGGSYEQYF
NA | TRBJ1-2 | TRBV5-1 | CASSLLDSYYGYTF
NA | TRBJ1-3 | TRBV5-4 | CASSLDPGASNTIYF
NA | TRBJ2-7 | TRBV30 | CAWSVWAGSYEQYF
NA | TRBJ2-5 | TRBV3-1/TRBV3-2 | CASTGRWAQETQYF
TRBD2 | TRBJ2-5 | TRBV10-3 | CAISPSGTEETQYF
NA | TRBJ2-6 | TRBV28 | CASSLDGAGANVLTF
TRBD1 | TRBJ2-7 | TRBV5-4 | CASSSGQGSSYEQYF
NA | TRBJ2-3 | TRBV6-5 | CATLGGEAATDTQYF
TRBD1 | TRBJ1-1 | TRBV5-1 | CASSLDRTNTEAFF
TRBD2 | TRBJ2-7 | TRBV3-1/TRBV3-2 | CASSRSSGGLYEQYF
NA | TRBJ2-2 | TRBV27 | CASSLGGWRAGELFF
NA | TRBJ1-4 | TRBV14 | CASSRGRSEKLFF
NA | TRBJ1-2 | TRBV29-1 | CSVERSYGYTF
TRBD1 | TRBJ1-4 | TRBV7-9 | CASSLAMTGPNEKLFF
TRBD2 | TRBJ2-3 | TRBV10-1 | CASSGLAGRSADTQYF
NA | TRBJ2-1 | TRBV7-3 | CASSASSYNEQFF
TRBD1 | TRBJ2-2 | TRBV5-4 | CASSFRMTGQGALPGELFF
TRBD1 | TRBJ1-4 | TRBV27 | CASTRTGGYEKLFF
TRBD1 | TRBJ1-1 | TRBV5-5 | CASSWRTGSNTEAFF
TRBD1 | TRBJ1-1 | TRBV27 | CASSFTRDSTEAFF
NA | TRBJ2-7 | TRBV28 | CASITSGTGSRSSYEQYF
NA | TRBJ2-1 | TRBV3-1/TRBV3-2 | CASSRTVAPYNEQFF
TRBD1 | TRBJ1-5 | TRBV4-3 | CASSQGAGQDYSNQPQHF
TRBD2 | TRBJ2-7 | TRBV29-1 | CSVGTSGSYEQYF
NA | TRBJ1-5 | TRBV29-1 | CSVQEEPQPQHF
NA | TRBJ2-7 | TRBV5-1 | CASSPGLISSYEQYF
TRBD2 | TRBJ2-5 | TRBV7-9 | CASSASGGQETQYF
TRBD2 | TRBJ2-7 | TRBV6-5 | CASGLAGEYEQYF
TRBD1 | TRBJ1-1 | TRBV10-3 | CAIRFVQGAEAFF
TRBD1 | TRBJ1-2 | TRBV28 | CASRPPRPGGAGGYTF
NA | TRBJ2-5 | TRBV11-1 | CASSLARETQYF
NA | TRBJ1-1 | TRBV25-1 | CASSGAGSSEREAFF
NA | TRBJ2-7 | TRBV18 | CASSFTYHGTKFYEQYF
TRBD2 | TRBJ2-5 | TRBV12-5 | CASGLVLGSGREETQYF
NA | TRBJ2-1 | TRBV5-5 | CASSFASEYYNEQFF